This is a list of T cell receptor beta chains from one sample in a study of blood T cell repertoires in COVID-19. This table comes from immunoSEQ multiplex PCR, and its TCRdb copy is limited to in-frame clones, with some not included. The top ten clones hold about 4.1% of a sample with about 270,000 clones, 88% of them seen once. What was sequenced was peripheral blood. The source is a man in his sixties who had recovered from COVID-19. The CDR3 runs from the conserved cysteine through the conserved F or W. A D gene is named only where the DNA matches it firmly. The size of a clone is reported for some rows only, either as once, few or many, or as a class for expanded clones.

d_call: NA
j_call: TRBJ1-5
v_call: TRBV2
cdr3_length: 17
clone_size: NA
cdr3_nt: TGTGCCAGCAGTGTCTGGGGCAGAGAAGATAGCAATCAGCCCCAGCATTTT
cdr3_aa: CASSVWGREDSNQPQHF

d_call: NA
j_call: TRBJ2-7
v_call: TRBV7-7
cdr3_length: 15
clone_size: NA
cdr3_nt: TGTGCTAGCAGCCCCCTCGGACAGATGAGTGGGGAGCAGTACTTC
cdr3_aa: CASSPLGQMSGEQYF

d_call: NA
j_call: TRBJ2-7
v_call: TRBV5-1
cdr3_length: 13
clone_size: few
cdr3_nt: TGCGCCAGCAGCTTGGCCGGGTTGTACGAGCAGTACTTC
cdr3_aa: CASSLAGLYEQYF

d_call: TRBD2
j_call: TRBJ2-5
v_call: TRBV9
cdr3_length: 12
clone_size: few
cdr3_nt: TGTGCCAGCAGAGGGAGCGGGGGGGCCCAGTACTTC
cdr3_aa: CASRGSGGAQYF

d_call: TRBD2
j_call: TRBJ2-7
v_call: TRBV5-4
cdr3_length: 13
clone_size: once
cdr3_nt: TGTGCCAGCAGCCCTCGTAATAGCGGGGAGCAGTACTTC
cdr3_aa: CASSPRNSGEQYF

d_call: TRBD1
j_call: TRBJ2-5
v_call: TRBV5-1
cdr3_length: 15
clone_size: NA
cdr3_nt: TGCGCCAGCAGCTTGGCTGGGACAGGGCTTGAGACCCAGTACTTC
cdr3_aa: CASSLAGTGLETQYF

d_call: TRBD2
j_call: TRBJ2-7
v_call: TRBV7-2
cdr3_length: 15
clone_size: NA
cdr3_nt: TGTGCCAGCAGCTTAGCGGTAGCGGGGTCGGAGGAGCAGTACTTC
cdr3_aa: CASSLAVAGSEEQYF

d_call: NA
j_call: TRBJ1-1
v_call: TRBV11-2
cdr3_length: 15
clone_size: NA
cdr3_nt: TGTGCCAGCAGCTTAGGATCGTATAGGAACACTGAAGCTTTCTTT
cdr3_aa: CASSLGSYRNTEAFF

d_call: NA
j_call: TRBJ1-3
v_call: TRBV6-4
cdr3_length: 13
clone_size: NA
cdr3_nt: TGTGCCAGCAGCCGGGAGGTCGGAGACACCATATATTTT
cdr3_aa: CASSREVGDTIYF

d_call: NA
j_call: TRBJ1-6
v_call: TRBV18
cdr3_length: 16
clone_size: NA
cdr3_nt: TGTGCCAGCTCACCACAGGTCCCAACGGGTAATTCACCCCTCCACTTT
cdr3_aa: CASSPQVPTGNSPLHF

d_call: NA
j_call: TRBJ2-7
v_call: TRBV6-1
cdr3_length: 14
clone_size: NA
cdr3_nt: TGTGCCAGCAGTGAGCAGGGCAGTCCCTCCGAGCAGTACTTC
cdr3_aa: CASSEQGSPSEQYF

d_call: NA
j_call: TRBJ1-2
v_call: TRBV27
cdr3_length: 15
clone_size: NA
cdr3_nt: TGTGCCAGCAGTCAAGGGGCAGAATTTAACTATGGCTACACCTTC
cdr3_aa: CASSQGAEFNYGYTF

d_call: TRBD1
j_call: TRBJ1-2
v_call: TRBV4-2
cdr3_length: 16
clone_size: NA
cdr3_nt: TGTGCCAGCAGCCAAGACCGGGACAGGGTGAACTATGGCTACACCTTC
cdr3_aa: CASSQDRDRVNYGYTF

d_call: NA
j_call: TRBJ2-7
v_call: TRBV7-2
cdr3_length: 14
clone_size: NA
cdr3_nt: TGTGCCAGCAGCCCGGGGGGAGGGGGCTACGAGCAGTACTTC
cdr3_aa: CASSPGGGGYEQYF

d_call: TRBD2
j_call: TRBJ2-7
v_call: TRBV6-5
cdr3_length: 15
clone_size: NA
cdr3_nt: TGTGCCAGCAGCCAGCGGACTAGCGGGGACTACGAGCAGTACTTC
cdr3_aa: CASSQRTSGDYEQYF

d_call: NA
j_call: TRBJ1-2
v_call: TRBV15
cdr3_length: 13
clone_size: NA
cdr3_nt: TGTGCCACCACCCCGATACGAGGGTCTGGCTACACCTTC
cdr3_aa: CATTPIRGSGYTF

d_call: TRBD2
j_call: TRBJ2-2
v_call: TRBV5-1
cdr3_length: 17
clone_size: NA
cdr3_nt: TGCGCCAGCAGCTTGGAACTAGCGGGCTCGAACACCGGGGAGCTGTTTTTT
cdr3_aa: CASSLELAGSNTGELFF